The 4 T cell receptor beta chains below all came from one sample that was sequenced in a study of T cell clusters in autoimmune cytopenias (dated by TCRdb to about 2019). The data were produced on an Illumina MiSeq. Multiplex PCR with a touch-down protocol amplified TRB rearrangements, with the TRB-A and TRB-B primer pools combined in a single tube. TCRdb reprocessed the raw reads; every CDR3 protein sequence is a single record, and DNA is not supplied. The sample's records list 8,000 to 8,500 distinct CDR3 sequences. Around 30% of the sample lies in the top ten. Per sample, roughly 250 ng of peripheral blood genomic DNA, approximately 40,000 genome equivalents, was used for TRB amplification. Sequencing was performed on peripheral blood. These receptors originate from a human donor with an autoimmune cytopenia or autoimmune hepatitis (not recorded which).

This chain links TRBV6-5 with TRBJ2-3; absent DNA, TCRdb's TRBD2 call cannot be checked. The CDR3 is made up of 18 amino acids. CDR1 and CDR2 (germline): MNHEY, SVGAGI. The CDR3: CASTSRTSGSISTDTQYF.

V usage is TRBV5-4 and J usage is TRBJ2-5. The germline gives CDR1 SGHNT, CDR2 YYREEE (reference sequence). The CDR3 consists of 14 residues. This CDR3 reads CASSLDLFQETQYF.

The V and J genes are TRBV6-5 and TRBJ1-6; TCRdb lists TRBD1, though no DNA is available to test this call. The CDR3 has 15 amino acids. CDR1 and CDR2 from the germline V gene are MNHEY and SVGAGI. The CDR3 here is CASYMGQRNNSPLHF.

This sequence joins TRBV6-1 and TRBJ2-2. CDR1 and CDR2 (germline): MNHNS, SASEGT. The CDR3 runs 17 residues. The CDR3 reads CASRKSLAAANTGELFF.